A single sample is the source of the 7 T cell receptor beta chains below, sequenced in a study of blood T cell repertoires in COVID-19. TCRdb's copy holds only in-frame clones and misses some; the assay was immunoSEQ multiplex PCR. The sample contains 390,000 or so clones, about 86% of which appear only once. The specimen sequenced was PBMCs or T cells enriched from blood (not recorded which). The source is a woman between 45 and 65 years old who had recovered from COVID-19.

The table lists this clone with a count of one. The V gene is TRBV6-5, the J gene TRBJ1-1; 7 bases are shared with TRBD1. V lost 6 bases to trimming and J lost 7 bases; unmatched junction nucleotides: 5. The CDR3 covers 12 residues. The V gene's germline CDR1 is MNHEY and CDR2 SVGAGI. CDR3: CASRRGLDEAFF. Written as DNA, the CDR3 is TGTGCCAGCAGAAGGGGGCTAGATGAAGCTTTCTTT.

The CDR3 here is CASAGQLKNIQYF. The CDR3 DNA sequence: TGTGCCAGCGCAGGACAGCTCAAAAACATTCAGTACTTC. This sequence joins TRBV27 and TRBJ2-4; TRBD1 is a possible D gene (6 bases). The CDR3 is 13 amino acids. The V end was cut by 8 bases, the J end by 3 bases, with 11 bases between. The germline CDR1 and CDR2 sequences are MNHEY and SMNVEV (reference sequence).

This rearrangement joins TRBV12-5 to TRBJ1-6; maybe TRBD1 (5 bases). This CDR3 contains 12 residues. Trimming removed 5 bases from V and 14 bases from J, with 13 bases in between. Germline V gives CDR1 LGHNT, CDR2 FRNRAP. The CDR3 protein is CASGGGGPTLHF. In DNA, the CDR3 is TGTGCTAGTGGTGGGGGAGGCCCTACCCTCCACTTT.

The rearrangement links TRBV5-6 to TRBJ1-2; D is uncertain. Trimming shortened V by 3 bases and J by 4 bases, and 16 bases separated the two germline ends. The CDR3 has 15 amino acids. The germline V gene has CDR1 SGHDT and CDR2 YYEEEE. The CDR3 nucleotides are TGTGCCAGCAGCTCCCCGGAAGAGGCTTTCTATGGCTACACCTTC. Translated, it gives CASSSPEEAFYGYTF.

V usage is TRBV15 and J usage is TRBJ1-4, with 7 bases aligning to TRBD1. Germline V gene data show CDR1 as LNHNV and CDR2 as YYDKDF (reference sequence). The junction had 10 bases not matched to a gene; V was cut back by 4 bases and J by 5 bases. This CDR3 is built from 16 residues. Here the CDR3 DNA reads TGTGCCACCAGCAAGACCCCGACAGGGACCAATGAAAAACTGTTTTTT. Translated, it gives CATSKTPTGTNEKLFF.

The chain employs TRBV20-1 and TRBJ2-2; D may be TRBD2 (6 bases). Trimming took off 3 bases at V and 5 bases at J, with 16 bases between the two ends. CDR3 size: 15 residues. Germline-derived CDR1 and CDR2 are DFQATT and SNEGSKA (reference sequence). CDR3 residues: CSASIRGSITGELFF. The CDR3 coding sequence is TGCAGTGCTAGTATACGGGGGAGCATAACCGGGGAGCTGTTTTTT.

This chain links TRBV7-2 with TRBJ1-2, with 9 bases aligning to TRBD1. Germline CDR1 SGHTA, CDR2 FQGNSA. The CDR3 has 14 residues. V was clipped by 2 bases and J by 7 bases; unmatched bases: 5. CDR3 region: CASSLPGQGRGYTF. The CDR3 nucleotides are TGTGCCAGCAGCTTACCGGGACAGGGTCGTGGCTACACCTTC.